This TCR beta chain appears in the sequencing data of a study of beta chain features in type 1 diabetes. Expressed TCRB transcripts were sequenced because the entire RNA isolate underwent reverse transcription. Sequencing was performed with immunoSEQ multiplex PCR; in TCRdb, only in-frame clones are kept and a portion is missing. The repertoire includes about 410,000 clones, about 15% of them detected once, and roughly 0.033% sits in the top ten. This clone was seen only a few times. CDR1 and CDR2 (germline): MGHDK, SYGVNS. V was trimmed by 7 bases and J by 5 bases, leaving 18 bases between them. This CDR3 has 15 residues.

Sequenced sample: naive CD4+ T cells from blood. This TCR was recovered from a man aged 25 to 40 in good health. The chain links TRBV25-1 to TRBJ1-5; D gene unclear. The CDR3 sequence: CASKIRWTEYQPQHF. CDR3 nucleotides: TGTGCCAGCAAAATTAGATGGACGGAATATCAGCCCCAGCATTTT.